This TCR beta chain comes out of a study of shared clonotypes between healthy human individuals. The study's findings and limits: The study sampled only blood, and tissue repertoires likely differ. The authors expected sequencing depth to affect clonotype sharing among donors.

There were no recent acute infections or vaccinations among the donors, who were healthy HIV-negative adults. The CDR3 runs 15 residues. V was clipped by 4 bases and J by 4 bases, with 16 bases between them. Germline-derived CDR1 and CDR2 are LNHDA and SQIVND (reference sequence). Genomic DNA (from each subset) was split evenly across several immunoSEQ plates. The data were produced by immunoSEQ multiplex PCR, yet TCRdb's version contains in-frame clones alone and is incomplete. The sample has 450,000 to 500,000 clones, about 84% seen once. In the case of this clone: The antigen is unknown.

Sequenced sample: PBMCs. V gene TRBV19 combines with J gene TRBJ1-2, with TRBD1 as a possible D gene (5 bases). The origin of this receptor is a woman aged 40 to 50 in good health. Some clones in this sample may be carry-over from other donors' samples. CDR3 sequence reads: CASSTIGQLFYGYTF. DNA of the CDR3: TGTGCCAGTAGTACTATTGGACAACTCTTCTATGGCTACACCTTC.